These 32 T cell receptor beta chains were all obtained from the same sample, sequenced in a study of cytomegalovirus exposure and HLA in healthy donors. Both 60 Vbeta primers and 13 Jbeta primers went into the PCR. This table comes from immunoSEQ multiplex PCR, and its TCRdb copy is limited to in-frame clones, with some not included. The sample records around 170,000 clones, roughly four fifths being singletons. The sequencing input was PBMCs. The receptors here all came from a man aged 35 to 55 in good health and CMV-seronegative.

The CDR3 sequence is CASSQSGTQETQYF. CDR3 DNA: TGCGCCAGCAGCCAAAGCGGAACCCAAGAGACCCAGTACTTC. The rearrangement uses TRBV4-1 and TRBJ2-5; a weak D match, TRBD2 (5 bases). This CDR3 is 14 amino acids long. Trimming cost V 2 bases and J 1 base, with 8 bases left between them. Germline loops: CDR1 MGHRA, CDR2 YSYEKL.

The CDR3 coding sequence is TGTGCCAGCAGCCAAGAGTTGGGGTACGGGAGAAATGAGCAGTTCTTC. Its protein product is CASSQELGYGRNEQFF. The chain recombines TRBV14 with TRBJ2-1; tentative D call: TRBD2 (6 bases). CDR1 SGHDN and CDR2 FVKESK come from the germline V gene. Deletions cut 0 bases from V and 7 bases from J, with 16 bases between. The CDR3 runs 16 residues.

The rearrangement links TRBV9 to TRBJ2-7, with a possible D match to TRBD1 (6 bases). This CDR3 is 20 amino acids long. CDR1 is SGDLS and CDR2 is YYNGEE in the germline V gene. V was trimmed by 4 bases and J by 3 bases, leaving 32 bases between them. CDR3 amino acids: CASSLFLRHLVQGPFYEQYF. The DNA for the CDR3 is TGTGCCAGCAGCCTTTTCTTAAGGCACCTTGTACAGGGCCCGTTCTACGAGCAGTACTTC.

V and J are TRBV27 and TRBJ2-6, with D unresolved. The germline gives CDR1 MNHEY, CDR2 SMNVEV (reference sequence). The CDR3 loop spans 14 amino acids. V lost 4 bases, J lost 4 bases, and 8 bases lay in between. The DNA of the CDR3 is TGTGCCAGCAGTTCCATTACAGGGGCCAACGTCCTGACTTTC. Its protein product is CASSSITGANVLTF.

This chain joins TRBV2 and TRBJ1-5; 7 bases agree with TRBD1. Germline V gene sequence: CDR1 SNHLY, CDR2 FYNNEI. Trimming at V came to 6 bases and at J to 3 bases, leaving 8 bases not matched to a gene. The CDR3 consists of 15 residues. The DNA of the CDR3 is TGTGCCAGCAGGGCCGGGACAGTAAACAATCAGCCCCAGCATTTT. As protein: CASRAGTVNNQPQHF.

The chain combines TRBV28 with TRBJ2-3; maybe TRBD2 (5 bases). V dropped 2 bases and J dropped 4 bases, with 13 bases sitting between them. The CDR3 length is 15 residues. The germline gives CDR1 MDHEN, CDR2 SYDVKM. CDR3 loop: CASSLGRVGADTQYF. Here the CDR3 DNA reads TGTGCCAGCAGTTTAGGGCGGGTAGGAGCAGATACGCAGTATTTT.

The gene calls are TRBV6-1 and TRBJ2-7; 7 bases are a match to TRBD2. There are 13 residues in the CDR3. Looked up from germline, CDR1 is MNHNS and CDR2 is SASEGT. J was trimmed by 7 bases and V by 0 bases; bases with no gene match: 3. CDR3: CASSEAGLREQYV. Written as DNA, the CDR3 is TGTGCCAGCAGTGAAGCGGGACTAAGGGAGCAGTACGTC.

The rearrangement links TRBV4-1 to TRBJ2-6; D is undetermined. The germline V and J ends were trimmed by 4 bases and 4 bases, with 11 bases remaining between them. Germline V lookup: CDR1 MGHRA, CDR2 YSYEKL. The CDR3 covers 15 residues. The CDR3 protein is CASSLIASGANVLTF. CDR3 nucleotide sequence: TGCGCCAGCAGCCTGATAGCATCCGGGGCCAACGTCCTGACTTTC.

This clone was counted once. The chain carries TRBV28 and TRBJ1-5; D uncertain. Germline CDR1 MDHEN, CDR2 SYDVKM. This CDR3 has 15 residues. Trimming cost V 2 bases and J 0 bases, with 8 bases left between them. DNA for the CDR3: TGTGCCAGCAGTTTACCGTCTTATAGCAATCAGCCCCAGCATTTT. Translated, it gives CASSLPSYSNQPQHF.

V gene TRBV19 combines with J gene TRBJ2-1, with 16 bases that match TRBD2. Germline V gives CDR1 LNHDA, CDR2 SQIVND (reference sequence). The V segment lost 0 bases and the J segment 4 bases; nucleotides outside the gene matches: 6. The CDR3 contains 19 residues. CDR3 bases: TGTGCCAGTAGTATAGATGGGACTAGCGGGAGGGCCAAATACAATGAGCAGTTCTTC. Its protein is CASSIDGTSGRAKYNEQFF.

The genes are TRBV2 and TRBJ2-7, with TRBD2 matching 7 bases. CDR3 length: 16 amino acids. V trimming: 2 bases; J trimming: 2 bases; junction bases outside the gene matches: 9. Germline V gene sequence: CDR1 SNHLY, CDR2 FYNNEI. CDR3 loop: CASSETFGRPTYEQYF. As DNA, the CDR3 is TGTGCCAGCAGTGAAACGTTCGGGAGGCCCACCTACGAGCAGTACTTC.

The rearrangement links TRBV2 to TRBJ2-3, with unresolved D. The germline V and J ends were trimmed by 4 bases and 0 bases, with 8 bases remaining between them. The CDR3 has 14 residues. Germline values: CDR1 SNHLY, CDR2 FYNNEI. Here the CDR3 DNA reads TGTGCCAGCAGTGTTCGAACTAGCACAGATACGCAGTATTTT. Translated, it gives CASSVRTSTDTQYF.

CDR3 protein: CASSRGVGTSTGEQYF. CDR3 bases: TGTGCCAGCTCACGCGGGGTGGGAACCTCCACCGGGGAGCAGTACTTC. V and J are TRBV18 and TRBJ2-7; tentative D call: TRBD2 (6 bases). Between the trimmed V and J ends, which lost 4 bases and 7 bases, there was a span of 23 bases. The CDR3 runs 16 residues. The germline gives CDR1 KGHSH, CDR2 LQKENI.

This chain uses TRBV6-1 with TRBJ2-7; D gene uncertain. Germline V lookup: CDR1 MNHNS, CDR2 SASEGT. Trimming pared 7 bases from V and 3 bases from J, leaving 13 bases between. This CDR3 contains 13 residues. This CDR3 is CASTSDRHYEQYV. The CDR3 DNA is TGTGCCAGCACTTCCGACCGCCACTACGAGCAGTACGTC.

The chain is built from TRBV7-6 and TRBJ2-1; TRBD2 matches 7 bases. Unmatched junction bases numbered 8, after V lost 1 base and J lost 8 bases. From germline, CDR1 is SGHVS and CDR2 FNYEAQ. This CDR3 region has 15 residues. CDR3 nucleotide sequence: TGTGCCAGCAGCTTAGGAGCGGGATATATAGATGAGCAGTTCTTC. It yields the protein CASSLGAGYIDEQFF.

The V and J genes are TRBV13 and TRBJ1-3; D remains unclear. There are 12 residues in the CDR3. Trimming stripped 3 bases from V and 4 bases from J, with 4 bases between. Germline lookup yields CDR1 PRHDT and CDR2 FYEKMQ (reference sequence). The CDR3 region has the DNA TGTGCCAGCAGCTTTGAGGGAAACACCATATATTTT. Protein: CASSFEGNTIYF.

Here the CDR3 DNA reads TGCGCCAGCAGTCCGTACCCCCTAGGGGCTGAAGCTTTCTTT. Protein product: CASSPYPLGAEAFF. The rearrangement uses TRBV5-1 and TRBJ1-1, with D maybe TRBD1 (5 bases). The CDR3 has 14 amino acids. Germline assignment: CDR1 SGHRS and CDR2 YFSETQ. V lost 5 bases to trimming and J lost 6 bases, with 17 bases between them.

The V call is TRBV23-1, the J call TRBJ1-1, with D unresolved. TRBV23-1 is sorted into the ORF group, with uncertain function. The V end lost 3 bases, the J end lost 7 bases, and 3 bases lay between the germline ends. The CDR3 has 10 amino acids. CDR3 DNA: TGCGCCAGCAGTCACTTTGAAGCTTTCTTT. Residues: CASSHFEAFF.

The chain couples TRBV6-4 to TRBJ2-3; possibly TRBD1 for D (6 bases). The V end lost 0 bases, the J end lost 3 bases, and 10 bases lay between the germline ends. Per the germline V gene, CDR1 is MRHNA and CDR2 is SNTAGT. This CDR3 is built from 15 residues. The CDR3 loop reads CASSDSGRGTDTQYF. In DNA form, the CDR3 reads TGTGCCAGCAGTGACTCGGGCAGGGGAACAGATACGCAGTATTTT.

The V gene is TRBV7-6, the J gene TRBJ1-3; unclear D gene. The CDR3 covers 13 residues. CDR1 is SGHVS, CDR2 FNYEAQ, per germline. Trimming shortened V by 3 bases and J by 8 bases, and 11 bases separated the two germline ends. CDR3 DNA: TGTGCCAGCAGCTTTTCCCGCGGTGACACCATATATTTT. This sequence encodes CASSFSRGDTIYF.

This clone came up a few times. The V call is TRBV5-5, the J call TRBJ1-1, with TRBD1 matching 7 bases. V lost 6 bases to trimming and J lost 5 bases; unmatched junction nucleotides: 13. The CDR3 spans 15 residues. Germline CDR1 is SGHKS and CDR2 is YYEKEE (reference sequence). CDR3: CASTLAGTEATEAFF. CDR3 DNA sequence: TGTGCCAGCACCCTGGCTGGGACAGAAGCAACTGAAGCTTTCTTT.

This sequence joins TRBV9 and TRBJ1-2; unclear D gene. V was trimmed by 0 bases and J by 0 bases, leaving 9 bases between them. Germline lookup yields CDR1 SGDLS and CDR2 YYNGEE. This CDR3 comprises 15 residues. This chain's CDR3 is CASSVAGLANYGYTF. CDR3 nucleotides: TGTGCCAGCAGCGTAGCGGGGTTAGCTAACTATGGCTACACCTTC.

The chain carries TRBV5-1 and TRBJ1-1, with unresolved D. V lost 4 bases and J lost 5, with 9 bases in between. This CDR3 spans 12 amino acids. CDR1 is SGHRS and CDR2 is YFSETQ in the germline V gene. The CDR3 protein is CASSPGRTEAFF. The CDR3 nucleotides read TGCGCCAGCAGCCCAGGTCGGACTGAAGCTTTCTTT.

The sample holds a few counts of this clone. Other DNA sequences within the sample encode an identical CDR3. This rearrangement joins TRBV7-3 to TRBJ2-2; 8 bases are shared with TRBD1. The ends lost 6 bases at V and 5 bases at J; junction bases unmatched: 8. Germline CDR1 and CDR2: SGHTA and FQGTGA. This CDR3 is 15 amino acids long. This CDR3 reads CASRPTGGRTGELFF. The CDR3 coding sequence is TGTGCCAGCAGGCCTACAGGGGGAAGGACCGGGGAGCTGTTTTTT.

This chain connects TRBV19 to TRBJ2-7; TRBD2 matches at 10 bases. The germline V gene encodes CDR1 LNHDA and CDR2 SQIVND (reference sequence). V lost 5 bases and J lost 2; bases outside the gene matches: 3. This CDR3 is 14 amino acids long. The DNA of the CDR3 is TGTGCCAGTAGTGTCCTAGCGGGAGCCTACGAGCAGTACTTC. Amino acid sequence: CASSVLAGAYEQYF.

This chain joins TRBV10-3 and TRBJ2-5; 8 positions match TRBD1. Germline V gives CDR1 ENHRY, CDR2 SYGVKD. The CDR3 has 13 amino acids. V lost 5 bases, J lost 5 bases, and 4 bases stayed unmatched. CDR3 residues: CAISLRQGETQYF. The CDR3 coding sequence is TGTGCCATCAGTCTACGACAGGGGGAGACCCAGTACTTC.

This chain links TRBV7-2 with TRBJ2-3; 12 bases are a match to TRBD2. Germline V gives CDR1 SGHTA, CDR2 FQGNSA. Losses at the gene ends were 4 bases for V and 2 bases for J; bases not matched to a gene: 10. The CDR3 runs to 18 residues. The CDR3 protein is CASSSPLAGGAVTDTQYF. DNA for the CDR3: TGTGCCAGCAGCTCCCCCCTAGCGGGAGGGGCCGTCACAGATACGCAGTATTTT.

The chain is built from TRBV18 and TRBJ1-1, with D maybe TRBD1 (5 bases). The CDR3 sequence is 15 residues long. V was trimmed by 3 bases and J by 7 bases, leaving 18 bases between them. Germline lookup yields CDR1 KGHSH and CDR2 LQKENI. The CDR3: CASSPQRGSGFEAFF. CDR3 in DNA: TGTGCCAGCTCACCCCAAAGGGGCTCCGGATTTGAAGCTTTCTTT.

The chain is built from TRBV20-1 and TRBJ2-4; D not certain. The CDR3 has 11 residues. Germline V gene lookup returns CDR1 DFQATT and CDR2 SNEGSKA (reference sequence). V was trimmed by 7 bases and J by 1 base, leaving 5 bases between them. The chain's CDR3 is CSVLAKNIQYF. In DNA form, the CDR3 reads TGCAGTGTCCTGGCCAAAAACATTCAGTACTTC.

V gene TRBV28 combines with J gene TRBJ2-1; the D is unclear. The CDR3 contains 12 residues. V lost 4 bases to trimming and J lost 5 bases, with 6 bases between them. CDR1 is MDHEN, CDR2 SYDVKM, per germline. The CDR3 region is CASSSDDNEQFF. CDR3 DNA: TGTGCCAGCAGTTCAGATGACAATGAGCAGTTCTTC.

This chain uses TRBV9 with TRBJ2-1, with TRBD2 matching 7 bases. The CDR3 has 16 amino acids. V lost 3 bases and J lost 5; bases outside the gene matches: 11. CDR1 and CDR2 from the germline V gene are SGDLS and YYNGEE. CDR3 sequence reads: CASSAPGGSIDNEQFF. The CDR3 nucleotides read TGTGCCAGCAGCGCCCCCGGCGGGAGTATCGACAATGAGCAGTTCTTC.

The chain recombines TRBV4-2 with TRBJ1-1, with no clear D. V gave up 4 bases and J gave up 5 bases, with 14 bases separating them. The CDR3 is 14 residues long. Germline loops: CDR1 LGHNA, CDR2 YNFKEQ. CDR3 amino acids: CASSREGRDTEAFF. CDR3 in DNA: TGTGCCAGCAGCCGGGAAGGACGGGATACTGAAGCTTTCTTT.